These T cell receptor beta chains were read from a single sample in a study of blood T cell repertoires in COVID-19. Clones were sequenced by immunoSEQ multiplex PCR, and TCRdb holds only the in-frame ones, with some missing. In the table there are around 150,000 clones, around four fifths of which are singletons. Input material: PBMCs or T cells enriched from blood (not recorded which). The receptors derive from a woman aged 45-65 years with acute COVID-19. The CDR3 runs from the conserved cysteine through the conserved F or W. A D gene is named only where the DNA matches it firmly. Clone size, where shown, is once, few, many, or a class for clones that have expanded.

CDR3 protein: CASSPELAGPYEQYF
D gene: TRBD2
clone size: .
V gene: TRBV14
J gene: TRBJ2-7

CDR3 protein: CASSSGANNEQFF
D gene: .
clone size: .
V gene: TRBV7-9
J gene: TRBJ2-1

CDR3 protein: CASSPQAGPKYEQYF
D gene: .
clone size: .
V gene: TRBV7-8
J gene: TRBJ2-7

CDR3 protein: CASSQDLAAGTIYF
D gene: .
clone size: few
V gene: TRBV3-1/TRBV3-2
J gene: TRBJ1-3

CDR3 protein: CASSTFAADTQYF
D gene: .
clone size: .
V gene: TRBV19
J gene: TRBJ2-3

CDR3 protein: CASSPRSAETGNTIYF
D gene: .
clone size: .
V gene: TRBV18
J gene: TRBJ1-3

CDR3 protein: CASSDRTSVVYEQYF
D gene: TRBD2
clone size: .
V gene: TRBV10-2
J gene: TRBJ2-7

CDR3 protein: CASRYKTSAYNEQFF
D gene: TRBD2
clone size: .
V gene: TRBV27
J gene: TRBJ2-1

CDR3 protein: CASSIDAPGGSSYNEQFF
D gene: .
clone size: once
V gene: TRBV19
J gene: TRBJ2-1

CDR3 protein: CASSLGSAGVQYEQYF
D gene: TRBD2
clone size: once
V gene: TRBV7-8
J gene: TRBJ2-7

CDR3 protein: CASNNGQADYEQYF
D gene: TRBD1
clone size: .
V gene: TRBV19
J gene: TRBJ2-7

CDR3 protein: CASNPWESTDTQYF
D gene: .
clone size: once
V gene: TRBV2
J gene: TRBJ2-3

CDR3 protein: CASSTSGEEHHEQYF
D gene: TRBD2
clone size: .
V gene: TRBV5-1
J gene: TRBJ2-7

CDR3 protein: CASSYSNRDTFTYNEQFF
D gene: .
clone size: .
V gene: TRBV6-7
J gene: TRBJ2-1

CDR3 protein: CASSLASSSYNEQFF
D gene: .
clone size: .
V gene: TRBV5-1
J gene: TRBJ2-1

CDR3 protein: CASSLAGTGARNEQFF
D gene: TRBD1
clone size: once
V gene: TRBV5-1
J gene: TRBJ2-1

CDR3 protein: CASSLYQGQDANYGYTF
D gene: TRBD1
clone size: .
V gene: TRBV11-2
J gene: TRBJ1-2